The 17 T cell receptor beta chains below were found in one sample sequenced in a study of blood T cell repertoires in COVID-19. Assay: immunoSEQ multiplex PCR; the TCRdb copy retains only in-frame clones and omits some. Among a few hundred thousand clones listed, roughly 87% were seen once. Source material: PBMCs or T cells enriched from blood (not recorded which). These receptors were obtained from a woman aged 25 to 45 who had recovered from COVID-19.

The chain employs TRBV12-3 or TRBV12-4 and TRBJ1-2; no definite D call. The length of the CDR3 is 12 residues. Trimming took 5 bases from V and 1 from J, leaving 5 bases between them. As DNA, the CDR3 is TGTGCCAGCAGTCCCAGTAACTATGGCTACACCTTC. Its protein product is CASSPSNYGYTF.

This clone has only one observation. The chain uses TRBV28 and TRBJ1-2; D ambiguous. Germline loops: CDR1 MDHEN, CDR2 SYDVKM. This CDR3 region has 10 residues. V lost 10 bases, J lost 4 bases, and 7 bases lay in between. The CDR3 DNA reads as TGTGCCACAGGCCCCTATGGCTACACCTTC. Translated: CATGPYGYTF.

The CDR3 nucleotides are TGTGCCAGCAGCTTAAAGGACTCGCCTAACTATGGCTACACCTTC. This encodes CASSLKDSPNYGYTF. This sequence joins TRBV7-9 and TRBJ1-2; D gene uncertain. Germline V gene lookup returns CDR1 SEHNR and CDR2 FQNEAQ (reference sequence). This CDR3 is built from 15 residues. The V gene lost 2 bases and the J gene lost 0 bases, with 10 bases spanning the gap.

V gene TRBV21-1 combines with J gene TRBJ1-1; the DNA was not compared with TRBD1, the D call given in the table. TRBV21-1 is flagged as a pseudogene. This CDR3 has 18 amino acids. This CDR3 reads CASSKGGDRAFVGTEAFF. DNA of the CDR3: TGTGCCAGCAGCAAAGGAGGGGACAGGGCGTTTGTAGGCACTGAAGCTTTCTTT.

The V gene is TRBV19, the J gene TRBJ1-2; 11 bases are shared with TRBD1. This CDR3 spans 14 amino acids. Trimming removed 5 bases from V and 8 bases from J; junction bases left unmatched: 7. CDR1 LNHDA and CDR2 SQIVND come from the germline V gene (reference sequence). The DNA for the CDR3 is TGTGCCAGTAGTGGACAGGGGGCCGTTCAGGGCTACACCTTC. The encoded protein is CASSGQGAVQGYTF.

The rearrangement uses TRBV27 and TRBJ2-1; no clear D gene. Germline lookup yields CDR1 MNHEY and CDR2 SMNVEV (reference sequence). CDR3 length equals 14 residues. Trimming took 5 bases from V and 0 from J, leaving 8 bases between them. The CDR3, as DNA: TGTGCCAGCAGTCCCGCGGCCTCCTACAATGAGCAGTTCTTC. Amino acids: CASSPAASYNEQFF.

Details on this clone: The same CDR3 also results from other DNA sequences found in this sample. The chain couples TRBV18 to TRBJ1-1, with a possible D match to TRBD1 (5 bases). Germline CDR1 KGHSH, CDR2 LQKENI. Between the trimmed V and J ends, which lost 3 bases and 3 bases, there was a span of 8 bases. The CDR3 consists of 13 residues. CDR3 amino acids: CASSPQGDTEAFF. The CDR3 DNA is TGTGCCAGCTCACCCCAGGGTGACACTGAAGCTTTCTTT.

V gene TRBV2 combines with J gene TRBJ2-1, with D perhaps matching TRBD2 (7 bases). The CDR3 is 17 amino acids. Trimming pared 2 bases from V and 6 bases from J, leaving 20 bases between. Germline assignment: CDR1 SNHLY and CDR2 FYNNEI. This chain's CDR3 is CASSEPTWRGGFNEQFF. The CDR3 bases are TGTGCCAGCAGTGAACCGACGTGGAGGGGGGGATTCAATGAGCAGTTCTTC. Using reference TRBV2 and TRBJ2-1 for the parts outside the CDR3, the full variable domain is EPEVTQTPSHQVTQMGQEVILRCVPISNHLYFYWYRQILGQKVEFLVSFYNNEISEKSEIFDDQFSVERPDGSNFTLKIRSTKLEDSAMYFCASSEPTWRGGFNEQFFGPGTRLTVL.

In nucleotides, the CDR3 is TGTGCCAGTAGTAAGGAGGGTCGAGGGTCACCCCTCCACTTT. Encoded protein: CASSKEGRGSPLHF. The chain has TRBV19 and TRBJ1-6; D gene unclear. The V gene's germline CDR1 is LNHDA and CDR2 SQIVND (reference sequence). The CDR3 is 14 residues long. The V gene lost 4 bases and the J gene lost 10 bases, with 14 bases spanning the gap.

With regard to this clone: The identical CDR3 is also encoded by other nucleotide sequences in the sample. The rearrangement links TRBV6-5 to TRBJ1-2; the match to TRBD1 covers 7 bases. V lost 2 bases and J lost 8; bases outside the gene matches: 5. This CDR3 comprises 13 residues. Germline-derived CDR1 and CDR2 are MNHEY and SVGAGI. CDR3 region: CASSYRGREGYTF. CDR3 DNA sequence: TGTGCCAGCAGTTACAGGGGGCGCGAAGGCTACACCTTC.

The CDR3 region is CASSFRTRIYEQYF. The CDR3 DNA reads as TGTGCCAGCAGCTTCCGGACACGGATCTACGAGCAGTACTTC. The rearrangement links TRBV5-6 to TRBJ2-7, with D tentatively TRBD1 (5 bases). V was shortened by 2 bases and J by 3 bases, with 12 bases between the two germline ends. This CDR3 comprises 14 residues. CDR1 is SGHDT, CDR2 YYEEEE, per germline.

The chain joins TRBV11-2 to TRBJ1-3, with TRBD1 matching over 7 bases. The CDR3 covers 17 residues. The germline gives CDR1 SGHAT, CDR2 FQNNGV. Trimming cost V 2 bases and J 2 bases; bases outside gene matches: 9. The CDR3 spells CASSLYGPDRAGNTIYF. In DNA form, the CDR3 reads TGTGCCAGCAGCTTATACGGTCCCGACAGGGCTGGAAACACCATATATTTT.

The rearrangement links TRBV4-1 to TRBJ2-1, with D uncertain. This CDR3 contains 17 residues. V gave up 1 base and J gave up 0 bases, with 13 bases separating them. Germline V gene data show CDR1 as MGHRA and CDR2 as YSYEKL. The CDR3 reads CASSQVDMGFSYNEQFF. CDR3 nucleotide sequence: TGCGCCAGCAGCCAAGTGGATATGGGCTTCTCCTACAATGAGCAGTTCTTC.

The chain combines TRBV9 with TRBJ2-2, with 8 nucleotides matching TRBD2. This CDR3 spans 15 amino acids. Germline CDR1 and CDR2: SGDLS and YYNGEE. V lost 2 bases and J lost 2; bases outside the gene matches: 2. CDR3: CASSVSGTNTGELFF. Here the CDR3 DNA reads TGTGCCAGCAGCGTTAGCGGGACTAACACCGGGGAGCTGTTTTTT.

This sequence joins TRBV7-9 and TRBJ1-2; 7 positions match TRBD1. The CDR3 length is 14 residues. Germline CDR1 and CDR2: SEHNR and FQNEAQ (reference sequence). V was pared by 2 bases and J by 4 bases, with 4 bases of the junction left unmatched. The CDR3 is CASSLQGQSYGYTF. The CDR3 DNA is TGTGCCAGCAGCTTACAGGGACAGAGCTATGGCTACACCTTC.

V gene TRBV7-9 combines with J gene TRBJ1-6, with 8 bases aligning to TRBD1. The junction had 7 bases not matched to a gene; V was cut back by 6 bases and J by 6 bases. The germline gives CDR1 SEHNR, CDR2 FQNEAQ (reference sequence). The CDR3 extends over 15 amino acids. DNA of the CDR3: TGTGCCAGCAGTCGACAGGGGCTGGGTAATTCACCCCTCCACTTT. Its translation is CASSRQGLGNSPLHF.

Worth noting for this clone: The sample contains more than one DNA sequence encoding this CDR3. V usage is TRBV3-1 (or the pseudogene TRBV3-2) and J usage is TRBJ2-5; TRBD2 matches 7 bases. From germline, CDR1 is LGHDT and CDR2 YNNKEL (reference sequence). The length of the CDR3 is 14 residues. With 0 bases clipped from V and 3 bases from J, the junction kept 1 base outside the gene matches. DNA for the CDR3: TGTGCCAGCAGCCAAGAGGCGGGGGAAGAGACCCAGTACTTC. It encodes CASSQEAGEETQYF.